This T cell receptor (beta chain) was identified during a study of CD8 T cells in ankylosing spondylitis. As regards this clonotype: Its antigen remains unknown. An end of the junction differs from the germline gene, which may be a read error.

Germline V lookup: CDR1 MDHEN, CDR2 SYDVKM. CDR3 length equals 11 residues. Making the TCR beta libraries involved quantitative 5'-RACE with molecular barcodes. TCRdb reprocessed the 5' RACE reads with MiXCR, giving one entry per CDR3 protein. The sample yields 150,000 to 200,000 distinct CDR3 sequences, around 17% seen once. Study-wide results and limits: With a CD8+ phenotype, disease-linked clones were relatively rare in peripheral blood. Significantly higher representation of disease-linked clones was reported for matched ankylosing spondylitis synovial fluid. In reactive arthritis synovial fluid and blood, some motif variants had been reported before.

The TCR sequence derives from a male donor with ankylosing spondylitis or in good health (not recorded which). The sequencing input was blood, either unsorted or a sorted T cell fraction (not recorded which). This sequence joins TRBV28 and TRBJ2-7, with TRBD1 matching 7 bases. CDR3 sequence reads: CGSPLTGAKYF. For the CDR3, the DNA is TGTGGCAGCCCCCTAACAGGGGCGAAGTACTTC.